Listed here are 30 T cell receptor beta chains from one sample, sequenced in a study of T cell changes during pregnancy in multiple sclerosis. Only in-frame clones appear in the TCRdb table, and some are missing; sequencing was by immunoSEQ multiplex PCR. The top ten clones hold 8.3% of a sample with some 47,000 clones, roughly nine tenths of them seen once. The starting material was CD8+ T cells from peripheral blood mononuclear cells, obtained in the second trimester of pregnancy. These receptors all stem from a female donor with multiple sclerosis, enrolled in a pregnancy study.

This chain links TRBV27 with TRBJ2-1; unclear D gene. Trimming shortened V by 4 bases and J by 2 bases, and 12 bases separated the two germline ends. Per the germline V gene, CDR1 is MNHEY and CDR2 is SMNVEV (reference sequence). This CDR3 spans 15 amino acids. CDR3 sequence: CASSSRQPAYNEQFF. For the CDR3, the DNA is TGTGCCAGCAGTTCCAGGCAGCCGGCCTACAATGAGCAGTTCTTC.

This clone showed up just once. V is TRBV7-9 and J is TRBJ1-1; 7 bases fit TRBD1. Germline CDR1 SEHNR, CDR2 FQNEAQ (reference sequence). CDR3 size: 15 residues. After removal of 4 bases from V and 6 bases from J, the junction contained 11 bases not matched to a gene. The CDR3 sequence: CASSSRLNRGSEAFF. The CDR3 region has the DNA TGTGCCAGCAGCTCCCGTTTAAACAGGGGTTCTGAAGCTTTCTTT.

This clone appeared once. The CDR3 nucleotides are TGTGCCAGCAGTGAATGGGGCAGAGAGTCCAATGAGCAGTTCTTC. It yields the protein CASSEWGRESNEQFF. V is TRBV2 and J is TRBJ2-1; D may be TRBD1 (5 bases). The germline V and J ends were trimmed by 2 bases and 6 bases, with 14 bases remaining between them. This CDR3 is 15 amino acids long. Germline V lookup: CDR1 SNHLY, CDR2 FYNNEI.

The V and J genes are TRBV29-1 and TRBJ2-3, with 11 positions matching TRBD1. V was clipped by 6 bases and J by 1 base; unmatched bases: 9. The CDR3 totals 16 residues. Per the germline V gene, CDR1 is SQVTM and CDR2 is ANQGSEA. This CDR3 is CSVVAGTGGRTDTQYF. The CDR3 region has the DNA TGCAGCGTAGTAGCCGGGACAGGGGGTCGCACAGATACGCAGTATTTT.

The sample holds one count of this clone. This chain joins TRBV7-6 and TRBJ1-1; 9 bases line up with TRBD1. Per germline, CDR1 SGHVS and CDR2 FNYEAQ. The CDR3 length is 14 residues. V was clipped by 4 bases and J by 4 bases; unmatched bases: 4. CDR3 sequence (DNA): TGTGCCAGCAGCTACGGGACAGGGCTCACTGAAGCTTTCTTT. This translates into CASSYGTGLTEAFF.

The J gene is TRBJ2-7, the V gene TRBV5-6; D gene ambiguous. The V end lost 0 bases, the J end lost 0 bases, and 7 bases lay between the germline ends. The CDR3 spans 14 residues. CDR1 and CDR2 from the germline V gene are SGHDT and YYEEEE. Here the CDR3 DNA reads TGTGCCAGCAGCTTGGGGCGGAGCTCCTACGAGCAGTACTTC. Its translation is CASSLGRSSYEQYF. Complete variable domain (other parts from reference TRBV5-6 and TRBJ2-7): DAGVTQSPTHLIKTRGQQVTLRCSPKSGHDTVSWYQQALGQGPQFIFQYYEEEERQRGNFPDRFSGHQFPNYSSELNVNALLLGDSALYLCASSLGRSSYEQYFGPGTRLTVT.

This sequence joins TRBV4-1 and TRBJ1-5; D is undetermined. The germline V gene encodes CDR1 MGHRA and CDR2 YSYEKL. The CDR3 is made up of 14 amino acids. Trimming stripped 1 base from V and 2 bases from J, with 6 bases between. For the CDR3, the DNA is TGCGCCAGCAGCCAAGTTTCTGGCAATCAGCCCCAGCATTTT. This sequence encodes CASSQVSGNQPQHF.

This chain joins TRBV4-1 and TRBJ2-3; 7 bases match TRBD2. CDR3 length equals 14 residues. Trimming cost V 1 base and J 5 bases; bases outside gene matches: 3. Germline CDR1 is MGHRA and CDR2 is YSYEKL. The CDR3 reads CASSQGPSGDTQYF. CDR3 DNA sequence: TGCGCCAGCAGCCAAGGTCCTAGCGGAGATACGCAGTATTTT.

CDR3 amino acids: CASSAGVSLNTEAFF. As DNA, the CDR3 is TGTGCCAGTAGTGCCGGGGTATCCTTGAACACTGAAGCTTTCTTT. V gene TRBV19 combines with J gene TRBJ1-1; no reliable D call. Germline V lookup: CDR1 LNHDA, CDR2 SQIVND (reference sequence). The CDR3 is 15 residues long. V lost 5 bases, J lost 0 bases, and 13 bases lay in between. Full variable domain (missing parts from reference TRBV19 and TRBJ1-1): DGGITQSPKYLFRKEGQNVTLSCEQNLNHDAMYWYRQDPGQGLRLIYYSQIVNDFQKGDIAEGYSVSREKKESFPLTVTSAQKNPTAFYLCASSAGVSLNTEAFFGQGTRLTVV.

The chain employs TRBV7-3 and TRBJ2-1, with 7 bases matching TRBD2. The J segment lost 0 bases and the V segment lost 4 bases, leaving 3 bases of the junction unmatched. CDR1 and CDR2 from the germline V gene are SGHTA and FQGTGA. The CDR3 loop spans 15 amino acids. The CDR3 nucleotides are TGTGCCAGCAGCTGGACTAGGAGCTCCTACAATGAGCAGTTCTTC. Protein: CASSWTRSSYNEQFF.

CDR3 loop: CASSPGTGLEQYF. CDR3 nucleotides: TGTGCCAGCTCTCCCGGGACAGGGCTTGAGCAGTACTTC. The rearrangement joins TRBV11-2 to TRBJ2-7; TRBD1 matches at 9 bases. V was pared by 8 bases and J by 7 bases, with 9 bases of the junction left unmatched. CDR3 length: 13 residues. Germline V gene lookup returns CDR1 SGHAT and CDR2 FQNNGV.

The chain couples TRBV9 to TRBJ1-2, with 10 positions matching TRBD1. V trimming: 0 bases; J trimming: 6 bases; junction bases outside the gene matches: 8. Germline lookup yields CDR1 SGDLS and CDR2 YYNGEE. The CDR3 length is 16 residues. CDR3 DNA sequence: TGTGCCAGCAGCGTAGGCGGGACAGGGGTTTCTGATGGCTACACCTTC. Translating gives CASSVGGTGVSDGYTF.

V and J are TRBV7-8 and TRBJ2-7, with D possibly TRBD1 on 6 matching bases. Per the germline V gene, CDR1 is SGHVS and CDR2 is FQNEAQ. Trimming left V 4 bases short and J 4 bases short, with 20 bases between. The CDR3 has 16 residues. CDR3 bases: TGTGCCAGCAGCTCTGACCACTGGACAGCCGAATACGAGCAGTACTTC. This gives the protein CASSSDHWTAEYEQYF.

V gene TRBV2 combines with J gene TRBJ2-3; D may be TRBD1 (6 bases). Trimming left V 8 bases short and J 1 base short, with 22 bases between. CDR3 size: 17 residues. Germline CDR1 is SNHLY and CDR2 is FYNNEI. CDR3 region: CASETPTGQGRTDTQYF. CDR3 DNA sequence: TGTGCCAGCGAGACTCCGACCGGGCAGGGGCGCACAGATACGCAGTATTTT. The whole variable domain, filled in from reference TRBV2 and TRBJ2-3, reads EPEVTQTPSHQVTQMGQEVILRCVPISNHLYFYWYRQILGQKVEFLVSFYNNEISEKSEIFDDQFSVERPDGSNFTLKIRSTKLEDSAMYFCASETPTGQGRTDTQYFGPGTRLTVL.

In its sample, this clone was seen once. The chain links TRBV6-1 to TRBJ2-1, with 8 bases that match TRBD2. V lost 10 bases and J lost 9; bases outside the gene matches: 8. CDR1 MNHNS and CDR2 SASEGT come from the germline V gene. This CDR3 spans 12 amino acids. The CDR3 DNA sequence: TGTGCCACCGGGAGGGGGGCCGGTGAGCAGTTCTTC. This codes for CATGRGAGEQFF.

V usage is TRBV27 and J usage is TRBJ2-2; D is unresolved. Between the trimmed V and J ends, which lost 6 bases and 3 bases, there was a span of 8 bases. This CDR3 contains 13 residues. CDR1 and CDR2 (germline): MNHEY, SMNVEV (reference sequence). This chain's CDR3 is CASRESYTGELFF. The CDR3 DNA reads as TGTGCCAGCAGGGAGAGCTACACCGGGGAGCTGTTTTTT.

The chain couples TRBV10-3 to TRBJ2-3; D is possibly TRBD2 (7 bases). This CDR3 has 19 amino acids. The V end was cut by 4 bases, the J end by 0 bases, with 23 bases between. Germline CDR1 ENHRY, CDR2 SYGVKD. CDR3 DNA sequence: TGTGCCATCAGTGGTGTAGGGTCGGCGGGGGCTTCTAGCACAGATACGCAGTATTTT. This codes for CAISGVGSAGASSTDTQYF.

V and J are TRBV27 and TRBJ1-5; possible D gene TRBD1, 6 bases. This CDR3 is 13 amino acids long. Deletions cut 6 bases from V and 3 bases from J, with 9 bases between. Germline lookup yields CDR1 MNHEY and CDR2 SMNVEV (reference sequence). The CDR3 spells CASRQGLNQPQHF. The CDR3 DNA reads as TGTGCCAGCAGACAGGGCCTCAATCAGCCCCAGCATTTT.

Written as DNA, the CDR3 is TGTGCCAGCTCTTCTCTACCTGGGCAGGGACTAATAGCCAAAAACATTCAGTACTTC. It yields the protein CASSSLPGQGLIAKNIQYF. This sequence joins TRBV28 and TRBJ2-4; 7 nucleotides match TRBD2. This CDR3 comprises 19 residues. The junction had 19 bases not matched to a gene; V was cut back by 8 bases and J by 0 bases. CDR1 is MDHEN and CDR2 is SYDVKM in the germline V gene.

This chain connects TRBV5-4 to TRBJ1-4; 10 bases fit TRBD1. Germline trimming cut 1 base from V and 6 bases from J; bases unmatched to any gene: 6. The CDR3 has 16 residues. Germline V gene sequence: CDR1 SGHNT, CDR2 YYREEE (reference sequence). DNA of the CDR3: TGTGCCAGCAGCTTGCGCCGACAGGGGGCTTATGAAAAACTGTTTTTT. This gives the protein CASSLRRQGAYEKLFF.

The chain carries TRBV5-6 and TRBJ2-1; TRBD2 matches 7 bases. CDR1 is SGHDT, CDR2 YYEEEE, per germline. Unmatched junction bases numbered 5, after V lost 4 bases and J lost 10 bases. The CDR3 contains 12 residues. For the CDR3, the DNA is TGTGCCAGCAGCGTCGGACTAGAGGAGCAGTTCTTC. Protein: CASSVGLEEQFF.

This clone was picked up one time. The V gene is TRBV9, the J gene TRBJ2-3; D remains ambiguous. In germline, CDR1 is SGDLS, CDR2 YYNGEE. The V end was cut by 0 bases, the J end by 7 bases, with 9 bases between. The CDR3 runs to 13 residues. CDR3 coding DNA: TGTGCCAGCAGCGTAGCAGGTTTATATACGCAGTATTTT. Amino acid sequence: CASSVAGLYTQYF.

The V call is TRBV6-6, the J call TRBJ2-7, with D perhaps matching TRBD2 (6 bases). CDR1 is MNHNY, CDR2 SVGAGI, per germline (reference sequence). V was trimmed by 2 bases and J by 7 bases, leaving 6 bases between them. The CDR3 spans 11 residues. The CDR3 spells CASSYGGEQYF. Here the CDR3 DNA reads TGTGCCAGCAGTTACGGGGGGGAGCAGTACTTC.

This sequence joins TRBV5-1 and TRBJ2-2; 7 bases agree with TRBD2. V lost 7 bases, J lost 7 bases, and 19 bases stayed unmatched. CDR3 length: 17 residues. Looked up from germline, CDR1 is SGHRS and CDR2 is YFSETQ. The CDR3 DNA follows: TGCGCCAGCGGTTTTAAGGGCCCTTTTGCGGGGGTCGGGGAGCTGTTTTTT. This sequence encodes CASGFKGPFAGVGELFF.

The chain links TRBV27 to TRBJ1-1; 7 bases match TRBD1. Germline assignment: CDR1 MNHEY and CDR2 SMNVEV (reference sequence). Trimming cost V 6 bases and J 6 bases; bases outside gene matches: 4. The CDR3 sequence is 12 residues long. CDR3 residues: CASSPDRAEAFF. The CDR3 coding sequence is TGTGCCAGCAGCCCAGACAGGGCTGAAGCTTTCTTT.

As concerns this clone: Relative to the germline gene, one junction end is altered; a read error may explain this. The V and J genes are TRBV5-6 and TRBJ2-5; the match to TRBD1 covers 10 bases. The germline V gene encodes CDR1 SGHDT and CDR2 YYEEEE. This CDR3 is built from 12 residues. CDR3 in amino acids: CASSLGPGTGDF. CDR3 sequence (DNA): TGTGCCAGCAGCTTGGGTCCCGGGACAGGGGACTTC. The entire variable domain, with the rest obtained from reference TRBV5-6 and TRBJ2-5, is as follows: DAGVTQSPTHLIKTRGQQVTLRCSPKSGHDTVSWYQQALGQGPQFIFQYYEEEERQRGNFPDRFSGHQFPNYSSELNVNALLLGDSALYLCASSLGPGTGDFGPGTRLLVL.

The chain is built from TRBV5-8 and TRBJ2-7, with D perhaps TRBD2 (6 bases). The CDR3 has 12 amino acids. Germline V gene lookup returns CDR1 SGHTS and CDR2 YDEGEE. Trimming pared 3 bases from V and 3 bases from J, leaving 7 bases between. The CDR3 bases are TGTGCCAGCAGCTCCGGGGGCTACGAGCAGTACTTC. It specifies CASSSGGYEQYF.

The CDR3 protein is CASSEFAVRSQPQHF. DNA of the CDR3: TGTGCCAGCAGTGAATTCGCAGTCCGCAGTCAGCCCCAGCATTTT. The chain is built from TRBV2 and TRBJ1-5; D remains unclear. CDR1 and CDR2 (germline): SNHLY, FYNNEI. The CDR3 extends over 15 amino acids. The ends were cut back, 2 bases at V and 6 bases at J, with 14 bases in the middle.

The chain employs TRBV28 and TRBJ1-5; D not resolved. The CDR3 is 13 amino acids. From germline, CDR1 is MDHEN and CDR2 SYDVKM. V lost 4 bases, J lost 4 bases, and 8 bases lay in between. The CDR3 DNA reads as TGTGCCAGCAGTTGGACTGTTAATCAGCCCCAGCATTTT. It yields the protein CASSWTVNQPQHF. Looking up the rest from reference TRBV28 and TRBJ1-5 gives the full variable domain: DVKVTQSSRYLVKRTGEKVFLECVQDMDHENMFWYRQDPGLGLRLIYFSYDVKMKEKGDIPEGYSVSREKKERFSLILESASTNQTSMYLCASSWTVNQPQHFGDGTRLSIL.

This clone was recorded once. The chain employs TRBV27 and TRBJ1-6, with D maybe TRBD1 (5 bases). Trimming removed 8 bases from V and 3 bases from J, with 17 bases in between. The CDR3 length is 16 residues. The germline CDR1 and CDR2 sequences are MNHEY and SMNVEV (reference sequence). The CDR3 loop reads CASQGGERGYNSPLHF. CDR3 bases: TGTGCCAGCCAAGGCGGGGAAAGGGGCTATAATTCACCCCTCCACTTT.